This TCR beta chain derives from a study of Graves' ophthalmopathy and Graves' hyperthyroidism. The authors amplified TCR beta CDR3 regions from RNA transcripts. Scientists carried out first-round RT-PCR using HTBI primers and then a second-round multiplex PCR. MiXCR was run by TCRdb on the multiplex PCR reads, yielding one entry per CDR3 protein. The data contain about 160,000 distinct CDR3 sequences, more than 30% of them singletons. Exclusion criteria comprised other autoimmune diseases, uncontrolled infections, pregnancy or lactation in patients. Germline V CDR1 and CDR2: SGHTA, FQGNSA. Unmatched junction bases numbered 7, after V lost 5 bases and J lost 3 bases. The CDR3 is 15 amino acids.

The sequence was obtained from a middle-aged woman with Graves' ophthalmopathy. Sequencing input: peripheral blood. This sequence joins TRBV7-2 and TRBJ2-7; the match to TRBD2 covers 10 bases. The CDR3: CASSRERGGNYEQYF. CDR3 bases: TGTGCCAGCAGCAGAGAGCGGGGGGGTAACTACGAGCAGTACTTC.